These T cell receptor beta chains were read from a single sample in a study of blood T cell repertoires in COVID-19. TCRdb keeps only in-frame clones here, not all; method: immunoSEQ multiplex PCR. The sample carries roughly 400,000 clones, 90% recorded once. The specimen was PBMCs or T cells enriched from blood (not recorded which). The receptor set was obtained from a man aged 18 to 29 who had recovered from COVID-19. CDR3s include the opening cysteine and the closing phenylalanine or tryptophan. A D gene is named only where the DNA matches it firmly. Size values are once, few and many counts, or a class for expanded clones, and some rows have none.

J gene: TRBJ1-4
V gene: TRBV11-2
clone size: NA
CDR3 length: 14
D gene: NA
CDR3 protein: CASSPERLNEKLFF
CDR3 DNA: TGTGCCAGCAGCCCCGAGCGGCTAAATGAAAAACTGTTTTTT

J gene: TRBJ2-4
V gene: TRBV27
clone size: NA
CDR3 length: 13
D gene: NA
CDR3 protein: CASSSVGPGVQYF
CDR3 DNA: TGTGCCAGCAGTTCCGTGGGGCCGGGAGTTCAGTACTTC

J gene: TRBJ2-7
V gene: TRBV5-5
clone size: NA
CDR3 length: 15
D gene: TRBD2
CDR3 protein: CASSLGGGRAPEQYF
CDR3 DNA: TGTGCCAGCAGCTTGGGGGGCGGGAGGGCTCCCGAGCAGTACTTC

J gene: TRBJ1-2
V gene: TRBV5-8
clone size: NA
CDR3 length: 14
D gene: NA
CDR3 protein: CASSLAMGSYGYTF
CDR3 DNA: TGTGCCAGCAGCTTGGCCATGGGCAGCTATGGCTACACCTTC

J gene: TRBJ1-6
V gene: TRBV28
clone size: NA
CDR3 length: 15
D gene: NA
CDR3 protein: CASSPVADSDSPLHF
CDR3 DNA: TGTGCCAGCAGTCCCGTGGCGGACAGCGATTCACCCCTCCACTTT

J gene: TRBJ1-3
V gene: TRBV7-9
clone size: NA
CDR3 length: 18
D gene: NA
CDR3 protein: CASSLGQGSSMSGNTIYF
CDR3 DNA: TGTGCCAGCAGCCTAGGGCAGGGGTCCTCCATGAGCGGAAACACCATATATTTT

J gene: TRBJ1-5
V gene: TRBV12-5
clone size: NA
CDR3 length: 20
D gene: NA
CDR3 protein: CASGLVGGNQVASSNQPQHF
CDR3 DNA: TGTGCTAGTGGTTTGGTAGGCGGGAACCAGGTCGCTAGCAGCAATCAGCCCCAGCATTTT

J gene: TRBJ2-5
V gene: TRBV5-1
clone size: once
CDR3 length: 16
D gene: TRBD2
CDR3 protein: CASSPMRGGPEETQYF
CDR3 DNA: TGCGCCAGCAGCCCGATGCGGGGAGGGCCAGAAGAGACCCAGTACTTC

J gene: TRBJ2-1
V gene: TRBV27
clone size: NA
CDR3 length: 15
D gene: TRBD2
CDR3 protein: CASSALAGGDNEQFF
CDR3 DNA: TGTGCCAGCAGTGCTCTAGCGGGAGGGGACAATGAGCAGTTCTTC

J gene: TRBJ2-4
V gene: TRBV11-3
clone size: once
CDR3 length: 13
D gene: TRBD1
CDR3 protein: CACSRGQGNIQYF
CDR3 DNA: TGTGCCTGTAGCAGAGGACAGGGAAACATTCAGTACTTC

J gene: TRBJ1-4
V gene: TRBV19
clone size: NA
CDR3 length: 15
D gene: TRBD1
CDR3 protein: CASSPGGQGGEKLFF
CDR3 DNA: TGTGCCAGTAGTCCAGGGGGACAGGGTGGCGAAAAACTGTTTTTT

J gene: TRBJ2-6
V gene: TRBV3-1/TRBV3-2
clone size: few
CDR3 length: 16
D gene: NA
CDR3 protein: CASTSSRFLGANVLTF
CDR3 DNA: TGTGCCAGCACGTCCAGCAGGTTTTTAGGGGCCAACGTCCTGACTTTC

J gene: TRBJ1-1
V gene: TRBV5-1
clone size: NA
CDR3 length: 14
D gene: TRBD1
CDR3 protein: CASSPDRAGAEAFF
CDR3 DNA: TGCGCCAGCAGCCCGGACAGGGCCGGAGCTGAAGCTTTCTTT

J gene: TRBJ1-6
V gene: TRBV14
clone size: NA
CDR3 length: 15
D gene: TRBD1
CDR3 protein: CASSRDSHYNSPLHF
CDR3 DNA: TGTGCCAGCAGCCGGGACAGTCACTATAATTCACCCCTCCACTTT

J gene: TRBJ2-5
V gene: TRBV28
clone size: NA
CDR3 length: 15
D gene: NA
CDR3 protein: CASSTDGTLRVVQYF
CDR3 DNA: TGTGCCAGCAGTACGGACGGGACTCTCCGGGTAGTCCAGTACTTC